This T cell receptor beta chain was captured in a study of blood T cells in healthy people across ages. Study-wide context: Template switching caught about one barcoded beta molecule for each two T cells.

A note on this clonotype: The antigen remains unidentified.

This CDR3 comprises 14 residues. Trimming cost V 5 bases and J 5 bases; bases outside gene matches: 8. The germline CDR1 and CDR2 sequences are MNHEY and SMNVEV (reference sequence). Study observations and caveats: More naive CD4+ cells and higher diversity marked long-lived donors relative to aged donors. Across the age range, TCR beta diversity per million T cells fell in a roughly linear way.

It was with a sample-barcoded 5' primer and a J-beta primer mix that a second PCR of roughly 7 to 12 cycles was run. A tag from a template-switch adaptor with 12 random nucleotides marked each cDNA molecule. TCRdb fed the 5' RACE reads into MiXCR, producing one record per CDR3 protein. The data hold hundreds of thousands of distinct CDR3 sequences, with about 61% observed a single time. The chain joins TRBV27 to TRBJ2-7; 8 bases line up with TRBD1. The sample consisted of blood. The origin of this receptor is a man in his forties in good health. The CDR3 protein is CASSPWTGTHEQYF. Written as DNA, the CDR3 is TGTGCCAGCAGTCCATGGACAGGGACCCACGAGCAGTACTTC.